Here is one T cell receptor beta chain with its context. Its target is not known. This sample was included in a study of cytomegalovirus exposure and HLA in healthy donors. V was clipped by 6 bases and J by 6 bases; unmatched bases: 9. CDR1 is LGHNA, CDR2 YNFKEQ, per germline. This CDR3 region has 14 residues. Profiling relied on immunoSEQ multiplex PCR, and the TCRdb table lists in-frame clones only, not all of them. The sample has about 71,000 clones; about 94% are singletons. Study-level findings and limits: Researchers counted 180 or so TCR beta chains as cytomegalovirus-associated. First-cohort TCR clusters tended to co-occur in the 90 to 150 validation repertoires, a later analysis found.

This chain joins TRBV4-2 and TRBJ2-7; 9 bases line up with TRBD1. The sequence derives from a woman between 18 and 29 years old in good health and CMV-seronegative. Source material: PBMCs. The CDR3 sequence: CASSQLGTGIEQYF. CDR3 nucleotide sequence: TGTGCCAGCAGTCAGTTGGGGACAGGGATCGAGCAGTACTTC.